The TCR beta chain under discussion was sequenced for a study of a mutant IDH1 vaccine in newly diagnosed glioma. Study-level background: Vaccines began 4-6 weeks after radiotherapy alone, or with temozolomide cycles.

Time point indicated: week 11, during vaccination. The investigators gave 300 ug of mutant IDH1 20-mer peptide in each vaccine dose, together with topical imiquimod. Sequenced by immunoSEQ multiplex PCR; TCRdb stores in-frame clones only, minus some. The sample lists tens of thousands of clones, 80% occurring once. Only a few counts were recorded for this clone. Its antigen is still unknown. Germline-derived CDR1 and CDR2 are SNHLY and FYNNEI. This CDR3 has 11 amino acids. The ends were cut back, 6 bases at V and 6 bases at J, with 8 bases in the middle. The genes are TRBV2 and TRBJ1-1; no firm D call. The source was PBMCs, collected from a glioma patient whose treatment included an IDH1 peptide vaccine. The sequence was obtained from a man aged 45 to 65 with glioma. The CDR3 DNA follows: TGTGCCAGCAGCTTAAAGGCTGAAGCTTTCTTT. It translates to CASSLKAEAFF.